Listed here is a single TCR beta chain. There are a few counts of this clonotype. Its antigen specificity is not known. Per-base qualities were not stored, and no clone one base away is much larger. The library was produced with 5' RACE. Reads for this sample came from an Illumina HiSeq 2500. A second PCR of about 7 to 12 cycles was run with a J-beta primer mix and a sample-barcoded 5' primer. A unique molecular identifier was introduced onto each TCR beta cDNA molecule by a template-switch 5' adaptor carrying 12 random nucleotides. Each sample yielded at least 3 million CDR3-containing paired-end reads. All of the RNA was converted into first-strand cDNA using the Mint cDNA synthesis kit, with a TRBC-specific oligonucleotide serving as the primer. Following uracil-DNA glycosylase treatment, a first 18-cycle PCR with universal primers M1SS and BC2_uni_R was performed on all cDNA. The published analysis was carried out like this. For normalization, 1 million high-quality reads were randomly selected from each sample, with every read carrying a distinct molecular identifier. Reads sharing molecular identifiers were discarded rather than binned into consensus sequences. CDR3 identification, clonotype clustering and error correction used MiTCR with a Q25 quality threshold and the strictest error-elimination algorithm. A nonparametric unseen species model with Euler transformation was used to estimate lower-bound total TCR beta diversity. The public reads were quality trimmed at Q25 with fastp and then assembled into clones with MiXCR by TCRdb, keeping productive beta chains. Each entry is one CDR3 protein sequence, shown with its most common DNA and genes. Here the V and J calls rest on TCRdb's processing, not on the authors' analysis. This sample holds 650,000 to 800,000 distinct CDR3 sequences; 40% to 65% were observed only once. The biggest ten clones account for roughly 14% of the sample.

The donors were roughly 40 Caucasian individuals from Russia, aged roughly 6 to 100 years, who were systemically healthy. Ten milliliters of peripheral blood were drawn from each donor into EDTA-treated Vacutainer tubes. Ficoll-Paque density-gradient centrifugation was used to isolate PBMCs, with at least 6.5 million per sample. Total RNA, at least 6 micrograms per sample, was extracted from PBMCs with Trizol reagent. For every donor, flow cytometry on a PBMC aliquot measured the percentage of naive CD45RAhigh/CD27high T cells. The data belong to a study of blood T cells in healthy people across ages (dated by TCRdb to the mid-2010s). Notes on the research overall: In model experiments, template switching captured roughly one uniquely barcoded TCR beta cDNA molecule for every two T cells. Age-related changes in TCR beta repertoire diversity were measured in the study by deep sequencing normalized with unique cDNA molecular identifiers. To avoid experimental bias, donors of different ages were spread randomly across the sequencing lanes. Donors were grouped into four age groups: young (average approximately 15 years), middle-aged (39), aged (about 60) and long-lived (around 82). For two donors (one aged 18 to 29 and one aged 80 or older), the study analyzed two additional independent replicas of 1 million unique cDNA reads from the same blood draw.

At the junction V is shortened by 2 bases and J by 5 bases, with 12 bases in between. From its cysteine to its phenylalanine, the CDR3 spans 14 amino acids. Only the CDR3 region is kept as DNA, spanning 42 bases read in frame from base 1. CDR1 and CDR2 are drawn from the germline V gene: SGHTA, FQGTGA. Results the study describes overall, beyond this receptor: Bulk unsorted PBMC profiling prevented conclusive comparison of naive and antigen-experienced compartments. Compared with the aged group, more naive CD4+ T cells, fewer expanded clones and increased TCR diversity were shown by the long-lived group, suggesting age selection. There was a strong correlation between observed TCR beta diversity and the percentage of naive T cells measured by flow cytometry. Estimates of total diversity from one million sequenced T cells were regarded as lower bounds and underestimates. Observed TCR beta diversity per million T cells fell roughly linearly with age, and a significant reduction was already apparent by age about 36. Because the CMV infection status of the donors was unknown, age-related changes in expanded clonotypes may potentially have been confounded.

The origin of this receptor is an elderly woman in good health. The rearranged segments are TRBV7-3 and TRBJ1-1; a tentative D match to TRBD1 spans 5 bases. Sequenced: blood. The DNA sequence reads TGTGCCAGCAGCTTACGTGCCGGGGGGACTGAAGCTTTCTTT. Its coded protein is CASSLRAGGTEAFF. Where the CDR3 stops, the reference TRBV7-3 and TRBJ1-1 genes take over; the full variable domain is GAGVSQTPSNKVTEKGKYVELRCDPISGHTALYWYRQSLGQGPEFLIYFQGTGAADDSGLPNDRFFAVRPEGSVSTLKIQRTERGDSAVYLCASSLRAGGTEAFFGQGTRLTVV.